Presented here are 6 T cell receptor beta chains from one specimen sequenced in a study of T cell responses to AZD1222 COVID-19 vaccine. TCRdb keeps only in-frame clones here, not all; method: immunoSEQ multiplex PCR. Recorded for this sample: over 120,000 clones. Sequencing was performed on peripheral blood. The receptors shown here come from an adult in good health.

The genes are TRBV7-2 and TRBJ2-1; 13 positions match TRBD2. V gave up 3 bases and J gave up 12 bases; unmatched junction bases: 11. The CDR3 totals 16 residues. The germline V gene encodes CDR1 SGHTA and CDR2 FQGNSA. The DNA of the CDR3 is TGTGCCAGCAGCTTGACCCCACTAGCGGGGGGGCGTTGGCAGTTCTTC. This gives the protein CASSLTPLAGGRWQFF.

This CDR3 reads CASSDANRVNQPQHF. The CDR3 nucleotides are TGTGCCAGCAGTGACGCTAACAGGGTCAATCAGCCCCAGCATTTT. The gene calls are TRBV28 and TRBJ1-5; a possible D gene is TRBD1 (6 bases). Germline assignment: CDR1 MDHEN and CDR2 SYDVKM. This CDR3 is 15 amino acids long. The V and J ends lost 5 bases and 3 bases respectively, with 14 bases between them.

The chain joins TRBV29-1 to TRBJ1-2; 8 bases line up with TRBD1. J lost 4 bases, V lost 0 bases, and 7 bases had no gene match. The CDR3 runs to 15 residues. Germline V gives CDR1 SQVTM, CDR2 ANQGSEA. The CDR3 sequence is CSVEDSAGGGYGYTF. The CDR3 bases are TGCAGCGTTGAAGATTCGGCAGGGGGCGGCTATGGCTACACCTTC.

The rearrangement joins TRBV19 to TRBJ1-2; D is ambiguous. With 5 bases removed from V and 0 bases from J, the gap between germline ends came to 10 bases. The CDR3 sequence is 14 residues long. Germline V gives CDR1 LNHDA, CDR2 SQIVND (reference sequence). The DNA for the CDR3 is TGTGCCAGTAGTTGGGGTTCCTCTAACTATGGCTACACCTTC. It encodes CASSWGSSNYGYTF.

CDR3 in DNA: TGTGCCAGCATAGACGAAGCGGGTTCGGGGGAGACCCAGTACTTC. Residues: CASIDEAGSGETQYF. V usage is TRBV7-9 and J usage is TRBJ2-5; D perhaps matches TRBD2 (6 bases). CDR1 and CDR2 (germline): SEHNR, FQNEAQ (reference sequence). The CDR3 runs to 15 residues. V lost 7 bases and J 5 bases, leaving 20 bases between the germline ends.

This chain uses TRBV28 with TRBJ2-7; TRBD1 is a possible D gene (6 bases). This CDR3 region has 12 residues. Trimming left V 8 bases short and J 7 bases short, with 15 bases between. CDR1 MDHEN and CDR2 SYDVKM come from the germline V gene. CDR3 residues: CASQGRIGEQYF. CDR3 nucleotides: TGTGCCAGCCAGGGGCGTATTGGGGAGCAGTACTTC.